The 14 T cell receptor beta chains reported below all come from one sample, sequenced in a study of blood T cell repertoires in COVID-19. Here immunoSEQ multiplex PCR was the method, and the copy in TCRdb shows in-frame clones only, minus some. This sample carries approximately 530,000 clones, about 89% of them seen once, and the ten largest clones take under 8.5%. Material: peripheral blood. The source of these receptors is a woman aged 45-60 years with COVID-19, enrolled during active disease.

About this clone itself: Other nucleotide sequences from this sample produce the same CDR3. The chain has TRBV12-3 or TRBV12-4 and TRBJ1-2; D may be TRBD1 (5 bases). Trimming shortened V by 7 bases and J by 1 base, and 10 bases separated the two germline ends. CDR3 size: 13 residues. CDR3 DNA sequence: TGTGCCAGCACCTCGGGGGGTAACTATGGCTACACCTTC. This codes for CASTSGGNYGYTF.

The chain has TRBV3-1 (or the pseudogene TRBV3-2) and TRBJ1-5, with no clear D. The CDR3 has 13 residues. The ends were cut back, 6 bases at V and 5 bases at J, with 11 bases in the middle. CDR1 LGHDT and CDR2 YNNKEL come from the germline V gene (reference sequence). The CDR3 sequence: CASSSRRDQPQHF. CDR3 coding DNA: TGTGCCAGCAGTTCAAGGAGGGATCAGCCCCAGCATTTT.

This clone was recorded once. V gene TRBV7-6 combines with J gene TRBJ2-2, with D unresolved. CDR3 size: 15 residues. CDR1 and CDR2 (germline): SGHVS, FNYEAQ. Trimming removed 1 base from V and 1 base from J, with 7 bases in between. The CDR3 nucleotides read TGTGCCAGCAGCTTAGGCCCCAGGAACACCGGGGAGCTGTTTTTT. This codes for CASSLGPRNTGELFF.

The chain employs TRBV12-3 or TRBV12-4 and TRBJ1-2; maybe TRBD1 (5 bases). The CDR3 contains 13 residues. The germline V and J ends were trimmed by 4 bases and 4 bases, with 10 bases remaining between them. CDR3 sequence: CASSSPGGYGYTF. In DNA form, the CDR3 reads TGTGCCAGCAGTTCCCCGGGGGGCTATGGCTACACCTTC.

Here the CDR3 reads CAWSKTHFHNEQFF. CDR3 coding DNA: TGTGCCTGGAGTAAGACTCATTTTCACAATGAGCAGTTCTTC. V gene TRBV30 combines with J gene TRBJ2-1; D gene unclear. The CDR3 sequence is 14 residues long. Between the trimmed V and J ends, which lost 2 bases and 5 bases, there was a span of 13 bases. The V gene's germline CDR1 is GTSNPN and CDR2 SVGIG (reference sequence).

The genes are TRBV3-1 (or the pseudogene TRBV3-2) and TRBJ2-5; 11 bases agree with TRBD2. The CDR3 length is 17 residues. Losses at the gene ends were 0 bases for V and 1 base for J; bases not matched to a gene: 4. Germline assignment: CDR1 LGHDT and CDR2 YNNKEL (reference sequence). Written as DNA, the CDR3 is TGTGCCAGCAGCCAAGATCGTCTAGCGGGGGGCCAAGAGACCCAGTACTTC. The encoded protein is CASSQDRLAGGQETQYF.

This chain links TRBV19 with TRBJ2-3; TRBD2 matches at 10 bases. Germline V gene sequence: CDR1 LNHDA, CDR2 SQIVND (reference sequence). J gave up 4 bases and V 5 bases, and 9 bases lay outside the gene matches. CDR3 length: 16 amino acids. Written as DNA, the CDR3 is TGTGCCAGTAGTTTTTTGAGTAGCGGGGGGTCAGATACGCAGTATTTT. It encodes CASSFLSSGGSDTQYF. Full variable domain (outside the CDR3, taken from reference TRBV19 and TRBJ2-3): DGGITQSPKYLFRKEGQNVTLSCEQNLNHDAMYWYRQDPGQGLRLIYYSQIVNDFQKGDIAEGYSVSREKKESFPLTVTSAQKNPTAFYLCASSFLSSGGSDTQYFGPGTRLTVL.

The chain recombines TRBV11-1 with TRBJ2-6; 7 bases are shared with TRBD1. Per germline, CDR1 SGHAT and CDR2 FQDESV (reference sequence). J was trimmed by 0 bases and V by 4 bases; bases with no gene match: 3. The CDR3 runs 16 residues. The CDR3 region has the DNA TGTGCCAGCAGCTCCGGGACAGCCTCTGGGGCCAACGTCCTGACTTTC. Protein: CASSSGTASGANVLTF. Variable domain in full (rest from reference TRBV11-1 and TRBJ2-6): EAEVAQSPRYKITEKSQAVAFWCDPISGHATLYWYRQILGQGPELLVQFQDESVVDDSQLPKDRFSAERLKGVDSTLKIQPAELGDSAMYLCASSSGTASGANVLTFGAGSRLTVL.

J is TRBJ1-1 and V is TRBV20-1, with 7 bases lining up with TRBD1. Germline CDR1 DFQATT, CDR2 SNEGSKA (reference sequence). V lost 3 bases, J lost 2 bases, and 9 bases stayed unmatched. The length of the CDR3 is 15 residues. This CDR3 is CSASPETGFNTEAFF. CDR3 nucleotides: TGCAGTGCTAGTCCCGAGACAGGGTTTAACACTGAAGCTTTCTTT.

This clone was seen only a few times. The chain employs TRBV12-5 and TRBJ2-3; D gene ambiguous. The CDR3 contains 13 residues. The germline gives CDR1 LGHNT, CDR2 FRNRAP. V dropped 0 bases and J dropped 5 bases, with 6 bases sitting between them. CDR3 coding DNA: TGTGCTAGTGGTTTGGTACGAGTAGATACGCAGTATTTT. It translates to CASGLVRVDTQYF. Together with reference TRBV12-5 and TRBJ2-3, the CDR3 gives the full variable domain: DARVTQTPRHKVTEMGQEVTMRCQPILGHNTVFWYRQTMMQGLELLAYFRNRAPLDDSGMPKDRFSAEMPDATLATLKIQPSEPRDSAVYFCASGLVRVDTQYFGPGTRLTVL.

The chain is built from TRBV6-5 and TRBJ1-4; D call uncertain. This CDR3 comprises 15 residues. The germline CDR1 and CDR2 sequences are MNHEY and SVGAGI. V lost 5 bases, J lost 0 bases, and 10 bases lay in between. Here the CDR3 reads CASSTTRTTNEKLFF. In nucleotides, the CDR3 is TGTGCCAGCAGTACTACTCGTACAACTAATGAAAAACTGTTTTTT.

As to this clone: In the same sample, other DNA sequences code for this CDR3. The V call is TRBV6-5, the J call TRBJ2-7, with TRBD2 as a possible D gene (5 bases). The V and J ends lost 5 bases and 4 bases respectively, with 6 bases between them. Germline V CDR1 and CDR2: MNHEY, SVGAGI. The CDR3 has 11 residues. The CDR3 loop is CASSRTYEQYF. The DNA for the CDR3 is TGTGCCAGCAGTAGGACTTACGAGCAGTACTTC.

CDR3 sequence reads: CASSLLAGPQFF. The CDR3 DNA sequence: TGTGCCAGCAGCCTTTTAGCGGGGCCCCAGTTCTTC. This chain uses TRBV3-1 (or the pseudogene TRBV3-2) with TRBJ2-1; 8 bases are a match to TRBD2. Trimming removed 4 bases from V and 13 bases from J; junction bases left unmatched: 6. The CDR3 runs 12 residues. CDR1 is LGHDT, CDR2 YNNKEL, per germline (reference sequence).

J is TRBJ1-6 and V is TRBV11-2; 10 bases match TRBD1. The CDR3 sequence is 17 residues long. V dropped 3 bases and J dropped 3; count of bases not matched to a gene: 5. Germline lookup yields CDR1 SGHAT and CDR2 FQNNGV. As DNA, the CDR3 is TGTGCCAGCAGCTTCCGGGACAGGGGAGGCTATAATTCACCCCTCCACTTT. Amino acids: CASSFRDRGGYNSPLHF. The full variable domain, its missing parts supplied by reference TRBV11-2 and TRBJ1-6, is EAGVAQSPRYKIIEKRQSVAFWCNPISGHATLYWYQQILGQGPKLLIQFQNNGVVDDSQLPKDRFSAERLKGVDSTLKIQPAKLEDSAVYLCASSFRDRGGYNSPLHFGNGTRLTVT.